This T cell receptor (beta chain) is from a study of tumor-infiltrating lymphocytes in glioblastoma multiforme. General study results and limits: T cells were not sorted into functional subsets. TCR plus mutation findings rest on a single glioblastoma patient.

TCR beta libraries were built from RNA through three nested multiplex PCR rounds using modified ARM-PCR. TCRdb recomputed calls from the multiplex PCR reads with MiXCR, one row per CDR3 protein. The data contain over 10,000 distinct CDR3 sequences, 65% to 70% of them singletons. Comments on this clonotype: Its antigen is not known. A read error may account for a junction end that differs from germline.

This CDR3 has 17 residues. The germline V gene encodes CDR1 SGHAT and CDR2 FQNNGV. The receptor was derived from a male donor with glioblastoma. Sample: brain tumor tissue. The J gene is TRBJ2-1, the V gene TRBV11-2; perhaps TRBD2 as D (5 bases). This chain's CDR3 is CAGSLAVREPSRSEQFF. CDR3 in DNA: TGTGCCGGCAGCTTAGCAGTAAGGGAGCCTTCGCGCAGTGAGCAGTTCTTC.